Sequencing of this T cell receptor (beta chain) was carried out in a study of T cell repertoires in cytomegalovirus infection. Study-wide context: Public TCR beta signature analysis indicated the presence of both CMV infection and matching HLA type.

Broader study findings: HLA-C-restricted CMV-specific TCR beta clonotypes prevailed in the ex vivo response.

On this clonotype itself: The antigen is not known.

Trimming pared 4 bases from V and 1 base from J, leaving 13 bases between. The CDR3 runs to 15 residues. Germline CDR1 is LNHDA and CDR2 is SQIVND (reference sequence). One entry per CDR3 protein results from TCRdb running MiXCR on the reads. This sample has hundreds of thousands of distinct CDR3 sequences, with 22% found just once. V gene TRBV19 combines with J gene TRBJ1-1; D is ambiguous. Sequencing input: CD8+ T cells from PBMCs. The source is a human donor in good health (CMV status not recorded). Some clones in this sample may be carry-over from other donors' samples. CDR3 in amino acids: CASSTQRTGNTEAFF. The CDR3 nucleotides read TGTGCCAGTAGTACTCAGAGGACGGGGAACACTGAAGCTTTCTTT.